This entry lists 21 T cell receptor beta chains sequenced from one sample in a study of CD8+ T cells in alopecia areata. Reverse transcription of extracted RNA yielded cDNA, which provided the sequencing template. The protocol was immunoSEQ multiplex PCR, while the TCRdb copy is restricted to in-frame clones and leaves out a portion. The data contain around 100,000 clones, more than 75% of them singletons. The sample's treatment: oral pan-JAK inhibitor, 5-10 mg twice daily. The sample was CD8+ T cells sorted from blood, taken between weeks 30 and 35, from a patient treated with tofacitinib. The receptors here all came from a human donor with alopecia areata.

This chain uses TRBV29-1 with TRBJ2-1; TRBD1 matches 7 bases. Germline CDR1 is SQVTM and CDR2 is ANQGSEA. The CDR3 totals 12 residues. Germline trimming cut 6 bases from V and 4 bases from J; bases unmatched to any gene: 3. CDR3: CSVDRSYNEQFF. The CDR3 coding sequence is TGCAGCGTGGACAGGAGTTACAATGAGCAGTTCTTC.

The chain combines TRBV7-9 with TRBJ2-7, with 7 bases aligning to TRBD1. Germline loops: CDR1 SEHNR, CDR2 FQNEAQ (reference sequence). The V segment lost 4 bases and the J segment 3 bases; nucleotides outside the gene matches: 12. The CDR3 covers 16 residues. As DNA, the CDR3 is TGTGCCAGCAGCTCTAACCGGGACAGTCATTTCTACGAGCAGTACTTC. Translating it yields CASSSNRDSHFYEQYF.

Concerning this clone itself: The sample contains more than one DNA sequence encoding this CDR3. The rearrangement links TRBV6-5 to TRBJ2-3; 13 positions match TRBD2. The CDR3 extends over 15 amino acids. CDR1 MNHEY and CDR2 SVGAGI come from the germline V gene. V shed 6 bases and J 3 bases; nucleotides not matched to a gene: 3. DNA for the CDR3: TGTGCCAGCAGAGCGGGACTAGCGGGGACAGATACGCAGTATTTT. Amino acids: CASRAGLAGTDTQYF.

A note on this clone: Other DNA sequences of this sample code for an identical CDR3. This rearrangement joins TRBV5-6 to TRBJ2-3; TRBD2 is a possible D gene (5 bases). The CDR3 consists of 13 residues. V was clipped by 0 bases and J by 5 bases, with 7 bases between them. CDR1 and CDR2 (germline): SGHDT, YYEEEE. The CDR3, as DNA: TGTGCCAGCAGCTTGGCCAGCGGAGATACGCAGTATTTT. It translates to CASSLASGDTQYF.

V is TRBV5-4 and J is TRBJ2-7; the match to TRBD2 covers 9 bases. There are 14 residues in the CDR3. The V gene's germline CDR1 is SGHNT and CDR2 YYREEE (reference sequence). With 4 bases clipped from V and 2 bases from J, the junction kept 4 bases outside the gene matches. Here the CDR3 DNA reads TGTGCCAGCAGCCAAGTAGCGGGGGCCTACGAGCAGTACTTC. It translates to CASSQVAGAYEQYF.

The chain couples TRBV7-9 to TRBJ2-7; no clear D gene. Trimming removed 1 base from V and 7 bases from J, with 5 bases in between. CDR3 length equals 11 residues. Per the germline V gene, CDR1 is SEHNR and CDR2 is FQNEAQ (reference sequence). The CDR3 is CASSLDREQYF. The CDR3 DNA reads TGTGCCAGCAGCTTAGATCGGGAGCAGTACTTC.

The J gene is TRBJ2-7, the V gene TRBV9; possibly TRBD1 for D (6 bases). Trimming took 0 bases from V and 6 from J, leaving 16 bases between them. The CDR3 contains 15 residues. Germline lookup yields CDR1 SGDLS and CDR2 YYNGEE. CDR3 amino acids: CASSVEGDRAGEQYF. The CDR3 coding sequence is TGTGCCAGCAGCGTAGAGGGGGACCGGGCTGGCGAGCAGTACTTC.

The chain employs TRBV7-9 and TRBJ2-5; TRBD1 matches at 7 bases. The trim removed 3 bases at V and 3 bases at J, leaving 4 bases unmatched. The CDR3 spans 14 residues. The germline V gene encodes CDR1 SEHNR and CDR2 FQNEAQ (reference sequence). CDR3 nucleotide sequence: TGTGCCAGCAGCTTTTCTACAGGGGAAGAGACCCAGTACTTC. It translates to CASSFSTGEETQYF.

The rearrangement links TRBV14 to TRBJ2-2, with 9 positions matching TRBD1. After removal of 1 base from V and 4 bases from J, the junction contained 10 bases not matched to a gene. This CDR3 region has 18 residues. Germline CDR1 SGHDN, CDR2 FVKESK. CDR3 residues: CASSQALIGTGTTGELFF. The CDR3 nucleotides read TGTGCCAGCAGCCAAGCTTTAATTGGGACAGGGACCACCGGGGAGCTGTTTTTT.

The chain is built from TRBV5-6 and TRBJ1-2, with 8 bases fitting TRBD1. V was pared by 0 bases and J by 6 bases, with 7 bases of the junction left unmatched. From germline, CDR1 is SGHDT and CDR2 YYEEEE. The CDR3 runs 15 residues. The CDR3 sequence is CASSLGGTGMDGYTF. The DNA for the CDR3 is TGTGCCAGCAGCTTGGGCGGGACAGGAATGGATGGCTACACCTTC.

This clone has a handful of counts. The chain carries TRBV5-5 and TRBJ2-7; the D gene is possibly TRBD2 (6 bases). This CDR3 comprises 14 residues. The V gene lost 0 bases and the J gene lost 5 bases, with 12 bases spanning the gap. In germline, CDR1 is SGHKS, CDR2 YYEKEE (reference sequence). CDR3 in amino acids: CASSLEGRIHEQYF. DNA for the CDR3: TGTGCCAGCAGCTTGGAGGGGAGGATCCACGAGCAGTACTTC.

The CDR3 spells CSVESPVTEAFF. The CDR3 DNA reads as TGCAGCGTTGAGTCTCCGGTCACTGAAGCTTTCTTT. This chain uses TRBV29-1 with TRBJ1-1; D gene unclear. The germline V gene encodes CDR1 SQVTM and CDR2 ANQGSEA. The CDR3 totals 12 residues. Trimming removed 3 bases at V and 4 bases at J, with 9 bases between.

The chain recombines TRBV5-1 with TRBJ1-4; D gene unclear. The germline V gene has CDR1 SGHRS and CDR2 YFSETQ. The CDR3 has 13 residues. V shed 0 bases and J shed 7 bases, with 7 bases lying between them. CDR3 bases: TGCGCCAGCAGCTTGGTTTTCCGTGAAAAACTGTTTTTT. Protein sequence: CASSLVFREKLFF.

The DNA of the CDR3 is TGTGCCAGCAGCTCCGAAAGTTGGGTTGAGACCCAGTACTTC. Protein sequence: CASSSESWVETQYF. This chain uses TRBV7-9 with TRBJ2-5; no clear D gene. This CDR3 is 14 amino acids long. The V gene lost 4 bases and the J gene lost 5 bases, with 14 bases spanning the gap. Germline loops: CDR1 SEHNR, CDR2 FQNEAQ (reference sequence).

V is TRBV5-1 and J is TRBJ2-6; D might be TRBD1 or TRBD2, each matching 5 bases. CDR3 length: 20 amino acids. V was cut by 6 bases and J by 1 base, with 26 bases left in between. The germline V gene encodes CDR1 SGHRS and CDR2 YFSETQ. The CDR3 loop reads CASTTHWDLWAISGANVLTF. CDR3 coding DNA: TGCGCCAGCACCACCCATTGGGACCTCTGGGCGATATCTGGGGCCAACGTCCTGACTTTC.

As DNA, the CDR3 is TGTGCCAGCAGCTTAAGAGGGGGTGGCGATGAGCAGTTCTTC. This gives the protein CASSLRGGGDEQFF. The gene calls are TRBV7-6 and TRBJ2-1, with D possibly being TRBD1 (6 bases). V dropped 2 bases and J dropped 8 bases, with 13 bases sitting between them. The germline CDR1 and CDR2 sequences are SGHVS and FNYEAQ. This CDR3 region has 14 residues.

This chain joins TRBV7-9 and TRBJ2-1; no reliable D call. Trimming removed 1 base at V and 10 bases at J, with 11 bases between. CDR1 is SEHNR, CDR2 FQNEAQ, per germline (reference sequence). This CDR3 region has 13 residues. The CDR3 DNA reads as TGTGCCAGCAGCTTAGTTGGTCGAGGCGAGCAGTTCTTC. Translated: CASSLVGRGEQFF.

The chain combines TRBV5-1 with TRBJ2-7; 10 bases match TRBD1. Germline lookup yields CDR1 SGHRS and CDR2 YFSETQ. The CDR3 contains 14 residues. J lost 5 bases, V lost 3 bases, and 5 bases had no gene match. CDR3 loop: CASSWTGGVDEQYF. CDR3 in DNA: TGCGCCAGCAGCTGGACAGGGGGAGTTGACGAGCAGTACTTC.

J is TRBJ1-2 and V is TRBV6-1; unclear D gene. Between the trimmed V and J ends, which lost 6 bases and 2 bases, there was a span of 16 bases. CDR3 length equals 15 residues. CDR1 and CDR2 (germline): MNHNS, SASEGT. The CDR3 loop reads CASSANSGPNYGYTF. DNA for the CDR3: TGTGCCAGCAGCGCTAACAGCGGACCCAACTATGGCTACACCTTC.

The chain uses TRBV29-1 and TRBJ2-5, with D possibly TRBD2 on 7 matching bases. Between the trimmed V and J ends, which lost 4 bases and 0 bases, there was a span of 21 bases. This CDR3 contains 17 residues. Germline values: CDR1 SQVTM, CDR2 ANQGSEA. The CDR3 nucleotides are TGCAGCGTTGTGGGGGGGCTGCCGATTCCACACCAAGAGACCCAGTACTTC. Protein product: CSVVGGLPIPHQETQYF.

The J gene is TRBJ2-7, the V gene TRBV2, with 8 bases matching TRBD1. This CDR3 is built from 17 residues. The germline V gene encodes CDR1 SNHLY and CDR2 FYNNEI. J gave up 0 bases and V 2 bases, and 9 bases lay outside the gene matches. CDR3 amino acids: CASSEPRDRSSSYEQYF. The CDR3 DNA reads TGTGCCAGCAGTGAACCCCGGGACAGGAGCAGCTCCTACGAGCAGTACTTC.